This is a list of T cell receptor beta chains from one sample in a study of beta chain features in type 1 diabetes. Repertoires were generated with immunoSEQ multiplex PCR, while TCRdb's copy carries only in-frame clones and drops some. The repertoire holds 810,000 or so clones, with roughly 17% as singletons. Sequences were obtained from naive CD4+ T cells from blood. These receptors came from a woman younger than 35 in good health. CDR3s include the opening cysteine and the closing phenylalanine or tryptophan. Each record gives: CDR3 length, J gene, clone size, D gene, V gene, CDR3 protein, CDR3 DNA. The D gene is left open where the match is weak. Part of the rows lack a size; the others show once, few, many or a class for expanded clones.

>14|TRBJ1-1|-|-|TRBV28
CASSLFNMNTEAFF
TGTGCCAGCAGTTTATTTAACATGAACACTGAAGCTTTCTTT
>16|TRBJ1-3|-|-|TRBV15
CATSSIQGAPGNTIYF
TGTGCCACCAGCAGCATCCAGGGAGCTCCTGGAAACACCATATATTTT
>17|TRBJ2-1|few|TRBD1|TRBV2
CASSELRSGGAYNEQFF
TGTGCCAGCAGTGAACTTAGGTCAGGGGGCGCTTACAATGAGCAGTTCTTC
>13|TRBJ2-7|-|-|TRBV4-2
CASSQDFSGEQYF
TGTGCCAGCAGCCAAGACTTTTCGGGCGAGCAGTACTTC
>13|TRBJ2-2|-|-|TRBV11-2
CASTWTAAGELFF
TGTGCCAGCACATGGACCGCTGCCGGGGAGCTGTTTTTT
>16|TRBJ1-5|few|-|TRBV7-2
CASSLATDYSNQPQHF
TGTGCCAGCAGCTTAGCGACAGATTATAGCAATCAGCCCCAGCATTTT
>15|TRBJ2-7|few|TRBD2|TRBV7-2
CASSSWTSGSYEQYF
TGTGCCAGCAGCTCATGGACTAGCGGGAGTTACGAGCAGTACTTC
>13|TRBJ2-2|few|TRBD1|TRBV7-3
CASRDRDTGELFF
TGTGCCAGCAGGGACAGGGACACCGGGGAGCTGTTTTTT
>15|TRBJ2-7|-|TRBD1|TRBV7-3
CASSLGTGASYEQYF
TGTGCCAGCAGCTTGGGGACAGGGGCTTCCTACGAGCAGTACTTC
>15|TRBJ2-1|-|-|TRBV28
CASSSRTDAYNEQFF
TGTGCCAGCAGTTCGCGGACGGACGCCTACAATGAGCAGTTCTTC
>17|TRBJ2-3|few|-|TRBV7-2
CASSSKLVVTGTDTQYF
TGTGCCAGCAGTTCAAAACTAGTCGTTACTGGTACAGATACGCAGTATTTT
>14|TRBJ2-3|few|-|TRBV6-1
CASRIAVGTDTQYF
TGTGCCAGCCGGATAGCGGTCGGCACAGATACGCAGTATTTT
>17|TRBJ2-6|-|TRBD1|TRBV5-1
CASSLGQGLSGANVLTF
TGCGCCAGCAGCCTGGGACAGGGGCTCTCTGGGGCCAACGTCCTGACTTTC
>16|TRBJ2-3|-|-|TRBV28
CASSPGLGRGGDTQYF
TGTGCCAGCAGCCCAGGATTGGGGAGAGGGGGAGATACGCAGTATTTT
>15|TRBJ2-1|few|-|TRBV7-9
CASSLDRRTGNEQFF
TGTGCCAGCAGCTTAGATCGCCGAACAGGGAATGAGCAGTTCTTC
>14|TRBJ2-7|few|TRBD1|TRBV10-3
CAISPDRGLDEQYF
TGTGCCATCAGCCCAGACAGGGGCCTGGACGAGCAGTACTTC
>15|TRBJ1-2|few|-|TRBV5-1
CASNTQRGAVDGYTF
TGCGCCAGCAACACCCAACGGGGCGCAGTAGATGGCTACACCTTC
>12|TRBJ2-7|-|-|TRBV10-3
CAIQGGEGEQYF
TGTGCCATCCAGGGGGGGGAAGGCGAGCAGTACTTC
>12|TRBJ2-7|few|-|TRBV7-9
CASSLTGYEQYF
TGTGCCAGCAGCTTAACGGGATACGAGCAGTACTTC
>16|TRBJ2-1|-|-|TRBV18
CASSPTDYPRYNEQFF
TGTGCCAGCTCACCTACGGACTACCCACGCTACAATGAGCAGTTCTTC
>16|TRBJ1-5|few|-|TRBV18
CASSPTGAGHNQPQHF
TGTGCCAGCTCTCCGACAGGTGCCGGACACAATCAGCCCCAGCATTTT
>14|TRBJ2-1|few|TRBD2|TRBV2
CATQSGSSYNEQFF
TGTGCCACCCAAAGCGGGAGCTCCTACAATGAGCAGTTCTTC
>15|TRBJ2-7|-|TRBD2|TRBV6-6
CASSYSLAGAYEQYF
TGTGCCAGCAGTTACTCTCTAGCGGGGGCCTACGAGCAGTACTTC
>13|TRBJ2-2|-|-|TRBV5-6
CASSFSWAGELFF
TGTGCCAGCAGCTTTAGCTGGGCCGGGGAGCTGTTTTTT
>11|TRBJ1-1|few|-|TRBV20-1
CSASAVHEAFF
TGCAGTGCTAGCGCGGTTCATGAAGCTTTCTTT
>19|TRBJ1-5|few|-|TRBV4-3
CASSQEYMGVGFSNQPQHF
TGCGCCAGCAGCCAAGAATACATGGGGGTGGGGTTTAGCAATCAGCCCCAGCATTTT
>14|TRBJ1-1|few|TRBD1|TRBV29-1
CSVVGQAMNTEAFF
TGCAGCGTTGTTGGACAGGCGATGAACACTGAAGCTTTCTTT
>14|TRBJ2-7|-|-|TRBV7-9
CASSLMGVGNEQYF
TGTGCCAGCAGCTTGATGGGCGTGGGAAACGAGCAGTACTTC
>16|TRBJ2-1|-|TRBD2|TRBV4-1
CASSQGASGLYNEQFF
TGCGCCAGCAGCCAAGGGGCTAGCGGGCTCTACAATGAGCAGTTCTTC
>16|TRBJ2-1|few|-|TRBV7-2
CASSSGYRSPYNEQFF
TGTGCCAGCAGCTCAGGGTATAGGAGTCCCTACAATGAGCAGTTCTTC
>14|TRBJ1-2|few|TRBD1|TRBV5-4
CASRRRDRGSGYTF
TGTGCCAGCAGACGCCGGGACAGGGGTAGCGGCTACACCTTC
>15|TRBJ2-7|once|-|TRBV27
CASSPWGASHYEQYF
TGTGCCAGCAGCCCATGGGGGGCAAGCCACTACGAGCAGTACTTC
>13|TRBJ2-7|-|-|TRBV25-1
CASSETGAYEQYF
TGTGCCAGCAGTGAGACTGGGGCCTACGAGCAGTACTTC
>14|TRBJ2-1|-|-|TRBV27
CASSPSTRAGKQFF
TGTGCCAGCAGTCCGTCGACTAGGGCGGGTAAGCAGTTCTTC
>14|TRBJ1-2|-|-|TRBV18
CASSPPGTTYGYTF
TGTGCCAGCTCACCACCGGGCACCACCTATGGCTACACCTTC
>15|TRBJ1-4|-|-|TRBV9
CASSVGATTNEKLFF
TGTGCCAGCAGCGTAGGGGCAACAACTAATGAAAAACTGTTTTTT
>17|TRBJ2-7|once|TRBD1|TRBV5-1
CASSLPAGQGTRYEQYF
TGCGCCAGCAGCTTGCCGGCGGGACAGGGGACCCGCTACGAGCAGTACTTC
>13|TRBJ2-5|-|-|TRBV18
CASSPGHQETQYF
TGTGCCAGCTCACCCGGACACCAAGAGACCCAGTACTTC
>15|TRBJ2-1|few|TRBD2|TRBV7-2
CASSFDPAGYNEQFF
TGTGCCAGCAGCTTTGACCCAGCGGGGTACAATGAGCAGTTCTTC
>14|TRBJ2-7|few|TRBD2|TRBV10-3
CAISVRGRAYEQYF
TGTGCCATCAGTGTACGAGGGAGGGCATACGAGCAGTACTTC
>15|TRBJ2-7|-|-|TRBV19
CASSIKGLPTMEQYF
TGTGCCAGTAGTATAAAGGGGCTACCTACGATGGAGCAGTACTTC
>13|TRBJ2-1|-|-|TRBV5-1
CASSLDGESEQFF
TGCGCCAGCAGCTTGGACGGCGAGAGTGAGCAGTTCTTC
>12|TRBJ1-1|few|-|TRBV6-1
CASSGNVMEAFF
TGTGCCAGCAGTGGAAACGTAATGGAAGCTTTCTTT
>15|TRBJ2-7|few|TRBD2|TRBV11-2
CASSETGGPNVEQYF
TGTGCCAGCAGCGAAACGGGAGGGCCCAATGTGGAGCAGTACTTC
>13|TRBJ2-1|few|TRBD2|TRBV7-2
CASRLALYNEQFF
TGTGCCAGCCGACTAGCGCTGTACAATGAGCAGTTCTTC
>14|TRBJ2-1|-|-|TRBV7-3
CASSLVSGENEQFF
TGTGCCAGCAGCTTAGTTAGTGGGGAAAATGAGCAGTTCTTC
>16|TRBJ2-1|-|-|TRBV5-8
CAIPKRGLRVYNEQFF
TGTGCCATCCCAAAACGGGGACTCAGGGTCTACAATGAGCAGTTCTTC
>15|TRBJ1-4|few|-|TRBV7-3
CASSLVLGGSEKLFF
TGTGCCAGCAGCTTAGTTTTGGGGGGTTCCGAAAAACTGTTTTTT